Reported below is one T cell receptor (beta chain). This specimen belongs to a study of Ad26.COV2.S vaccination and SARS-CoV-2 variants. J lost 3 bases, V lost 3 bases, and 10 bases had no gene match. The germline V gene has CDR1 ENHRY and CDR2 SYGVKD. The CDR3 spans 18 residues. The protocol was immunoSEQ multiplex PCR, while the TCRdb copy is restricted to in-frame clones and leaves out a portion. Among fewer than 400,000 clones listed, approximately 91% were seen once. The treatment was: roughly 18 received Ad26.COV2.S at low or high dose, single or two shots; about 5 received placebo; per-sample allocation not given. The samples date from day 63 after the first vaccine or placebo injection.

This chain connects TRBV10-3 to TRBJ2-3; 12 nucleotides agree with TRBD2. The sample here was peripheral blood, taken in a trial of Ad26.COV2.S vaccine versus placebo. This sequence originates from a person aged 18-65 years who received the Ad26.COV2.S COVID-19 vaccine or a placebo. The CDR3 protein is CAISDRLTSGSRTDTQYF. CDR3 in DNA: TGTGCCATCAGTGACCGATTGACTAGCGGGAGCCGAACAGATACGCAGTATTTT.